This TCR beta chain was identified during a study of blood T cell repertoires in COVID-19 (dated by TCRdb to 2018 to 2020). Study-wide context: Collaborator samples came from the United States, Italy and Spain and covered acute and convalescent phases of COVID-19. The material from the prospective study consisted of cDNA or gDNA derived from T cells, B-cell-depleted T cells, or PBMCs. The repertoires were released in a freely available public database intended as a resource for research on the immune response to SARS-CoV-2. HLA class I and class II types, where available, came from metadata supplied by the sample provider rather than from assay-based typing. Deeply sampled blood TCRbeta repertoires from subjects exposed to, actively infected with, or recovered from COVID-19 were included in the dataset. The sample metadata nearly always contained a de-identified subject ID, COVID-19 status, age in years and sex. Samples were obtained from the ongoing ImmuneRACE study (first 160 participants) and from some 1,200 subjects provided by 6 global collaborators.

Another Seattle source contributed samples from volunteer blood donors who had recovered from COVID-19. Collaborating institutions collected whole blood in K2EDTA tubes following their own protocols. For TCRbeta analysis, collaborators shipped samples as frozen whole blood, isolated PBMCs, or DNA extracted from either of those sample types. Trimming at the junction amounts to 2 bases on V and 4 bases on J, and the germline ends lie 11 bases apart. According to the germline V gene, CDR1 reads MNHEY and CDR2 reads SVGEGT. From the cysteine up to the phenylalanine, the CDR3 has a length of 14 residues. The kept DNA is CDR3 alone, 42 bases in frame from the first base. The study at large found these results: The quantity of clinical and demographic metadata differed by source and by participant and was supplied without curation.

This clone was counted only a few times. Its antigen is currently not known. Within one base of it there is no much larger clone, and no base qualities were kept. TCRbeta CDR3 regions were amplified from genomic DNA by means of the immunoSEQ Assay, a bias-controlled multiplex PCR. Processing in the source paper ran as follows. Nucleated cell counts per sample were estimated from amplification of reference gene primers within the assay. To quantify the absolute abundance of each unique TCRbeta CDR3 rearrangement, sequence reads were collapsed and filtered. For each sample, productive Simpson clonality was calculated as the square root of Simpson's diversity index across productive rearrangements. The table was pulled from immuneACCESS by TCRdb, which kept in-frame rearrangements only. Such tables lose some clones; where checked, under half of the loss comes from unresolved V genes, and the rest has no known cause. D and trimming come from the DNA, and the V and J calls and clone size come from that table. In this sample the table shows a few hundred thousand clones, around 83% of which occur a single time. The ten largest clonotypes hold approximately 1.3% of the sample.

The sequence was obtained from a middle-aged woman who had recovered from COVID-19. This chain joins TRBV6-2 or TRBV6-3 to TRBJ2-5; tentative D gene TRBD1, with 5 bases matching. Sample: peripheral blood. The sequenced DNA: TGTGCCAGCAGTTACGGGGCGGTAGGAGAGACCCAGTACTTC. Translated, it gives CASSYGAVGETQYF.